This T cell receptor beta chain was recovered during a study of T cells expressing NK-cell markers. TCRdb re-called the 5' RACE reads and shows each CDR3 protein once, DNA omitted. Its table records about 170,000 distinct CDR3 sequences. In germline, CDR1 is SGHTA, CDR2 FQGNSA. The CDR3 consists of 16 residues. This TCR was sampled from a man aged 18-69 years in good health. Sequenced material: blood T cells: a sorted CD56 or NKG2C T cell subset, CD4+ or CD8+ T cells, or bulk PBMC T cells (not recorded which). This chain joins TRBV7-2 and TRBJ2-1; TCRdb's assignment of TRBD1 cannot be checked, as there is no DNA. The chain's CDR3 is CASSTRGREIPPEQFF.